These 7 T cell receptor beta chains were sequenced from one sample in a study of identical twins. TCRdb re-called the 5' RACE reads with MiXCR, one entry per CDR3 protein. The sample holds hundreds of thousands of distinct CDR3 sequences, less than 25% seen once. These data are also associated with another study on T cells expressing NK-cell markers.

Input material: PBMCs. The source of these receptors is a woman in her late teens or twenties in good health.

There are a few counts of this clonotype. The chain has TRBV4-2 and TRBJ2-1, with 8 nucleotides matching TRBD1. The germline V gene encodes CDR1 LGHNA and CDR2 YNFKEQ. V was pared by 7 bases and J by 7 bases, with 12 bases of the junction left unmatched. The CDR3 sequence is 15 residues long. CDR3 loop: CASNQGATISNEQFF. Written as DNA, the CDR3 is TGTGCCAGCAACCAGGGGGCTACTATTTCGAATGAGCAGTTCTTC.

In this sample, this clonotype turned up a few times. V is TRBV20-1 and J is TRBJ2-1; D is tentatively TRBD1 or TRBD2 (7 bases each). The length of the CDR3 is 19 residues. The germline gives CDR1 DFQATT, CDR2 SNEGSKA (reference sequence). V dropped 5 bases and J dropped 0 bases, with 26 bases sitting between them. The DNA of the CDR3 is TGCAGTGCTGAGGGGGCGGGAGAGAGGAAGGTATACTCCTACAATGAGCAGTTCTTC. Translating gives CSAEGAGERKVYSYNEQFF.

In this sample, this clonotype turned up a few times. The V gene is TRBV5-1, the J gene TRBJ2-2; 8 positions match TRBD1. The CDR3 loop spans 15 amino acids. After removal of 5 bases from V and 8 bases from J, the junction contained 11 bases not matched to a gene. Germline CDR1 SGHRS, CDR2 YFSETQ. In DNA form, the CDR3 reads TGCGCCAGCAGAAGCCAGGGGGCCCAGACTGGGGAGCTGTTTTTT. It specifies CASRSQGAQTGELFF. The complete variable domain, with remaining parts taken from reference TRBV5-1 and TRBJ2-2, reads KAGVTQTPRYLIKTRGQQVTLSCSPISGHRSVSWYQQTPGQGLQFLFEYFSETQRNKGNFPGRFSGRQFSNSRSEMNVSTLELGDSALYLCASRSQGAQTGELFFGEGSRLTVL.

This clonotype has a count of ten or more. The V call is TRBV7-2, the J call TRBJ1-1; possibly TRBD1 for D (6 bases). Germline loops: CDR1 SGHTA, CDR2 FQGNSA. Trimming pared 2 bases from V and 5 bases from J, leaving 18 bases between. The CDR3 has 16 amino acids. Here the CDR3 reads CASSLQPLRGGTEAFF. Here the CDR3 DNA reads TGTGCCAGCAGCTTACAGCCGCTCAGGGGTGGGACTGAAGCTTTCTTT.

The chain recombines TRBV3-1 with TRBJ2-1; possibly TRBD2 for D (5 bases). Germline CDR1 is LGHDT and CDR2 is YNNKEL (reference sequence). The CDR3 extends over 15 amino acids. Trimming took off 3 bases at V and 3 bases at J, with 12 bases between the two ends. In DNA, the CDR3 is TGTGCCAGCAGCCACTTTTCCGGGGACTACAATGAGCAGTTCTTC. Its protein is CASSHFSGDYNEQFF.

This sequence joins TRBV29-1 and TRBJ2-3, with D hard to call. This CDR3 is built from 12 residues. V was shortened by 3 bases and J by 7 bases, with 11 bases between the two germline ends. Germline CDR1 and CDR2: SQVTM and ANQGSEA. Here the CDR3 reads CSVDLQTHTQYF. The CDR3 coding sequence is TGCAGCGTTGATCTGCAGACCCATACGCAGTATTTT.

V is TRBV12-3 or TRBV12-4 and J is TRBJ2-5; no clear D. The CDR3 runs to 13 residues. The V end lost 3 bases, the J end lost 4 bases, and 9 bases lay between the germline ends. The CDR3 sequence: CASSFEQIETQYF. The CDR3 nucleotides read TGTGCCAGCAGTTTCGAGCAGATAGAGACCCAGTACTTC.